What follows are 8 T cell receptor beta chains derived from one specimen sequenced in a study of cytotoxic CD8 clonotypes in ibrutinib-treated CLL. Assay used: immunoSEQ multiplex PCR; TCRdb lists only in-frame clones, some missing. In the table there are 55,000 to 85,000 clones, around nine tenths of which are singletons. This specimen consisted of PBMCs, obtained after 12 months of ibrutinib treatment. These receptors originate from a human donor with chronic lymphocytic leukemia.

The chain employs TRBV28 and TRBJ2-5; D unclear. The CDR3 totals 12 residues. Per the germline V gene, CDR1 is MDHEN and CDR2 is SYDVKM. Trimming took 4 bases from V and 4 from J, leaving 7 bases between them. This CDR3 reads CASSSIPETQYF. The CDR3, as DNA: TGTGCCAGCAGTTCGATCCCAGAGACCCAGTACTTC.

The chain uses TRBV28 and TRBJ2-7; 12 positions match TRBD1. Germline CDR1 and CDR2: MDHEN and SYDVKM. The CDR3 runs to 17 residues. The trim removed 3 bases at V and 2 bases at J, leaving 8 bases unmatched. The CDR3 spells CASSLETGQGAPYEQYF. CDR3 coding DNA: TGTGCCAGCAGTTTGGAAACGGGACAGGGGGCGCCCTACGAGCAGTACTTC.

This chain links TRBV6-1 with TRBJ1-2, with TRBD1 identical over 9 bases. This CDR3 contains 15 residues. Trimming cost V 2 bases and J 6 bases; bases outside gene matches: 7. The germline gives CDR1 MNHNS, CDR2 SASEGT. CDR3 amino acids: CASSERRTGVDGYTF. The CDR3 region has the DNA TGTGCCAGCAGTGAACGCCGGACAGGGGTTGATGGCTACACCTTC.

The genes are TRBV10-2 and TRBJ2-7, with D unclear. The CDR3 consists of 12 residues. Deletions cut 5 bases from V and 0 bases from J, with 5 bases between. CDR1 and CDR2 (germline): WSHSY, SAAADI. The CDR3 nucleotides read TGCGCCAGCAGTCCCCTCTCCTACGAGCAGTACTTC. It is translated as CASSPLSYEQYF.

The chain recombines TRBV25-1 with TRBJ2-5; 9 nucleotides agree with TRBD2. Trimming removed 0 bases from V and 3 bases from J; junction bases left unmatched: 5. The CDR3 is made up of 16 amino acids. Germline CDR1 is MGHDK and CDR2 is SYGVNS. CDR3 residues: CASSEYRSSGKETQYF. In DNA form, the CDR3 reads TGTGCCAGCAGTGAATACAGGTCTAGCGGGAAAGAGACCCAGTACTTC.

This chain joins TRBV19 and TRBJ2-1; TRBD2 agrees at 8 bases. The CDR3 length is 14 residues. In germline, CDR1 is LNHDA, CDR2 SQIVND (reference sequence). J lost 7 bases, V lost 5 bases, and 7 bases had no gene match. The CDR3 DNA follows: TGTGCCAGTAGTTCGGGACTAGTAAGAAATGAGCAGTTCTTC. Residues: CASSSGLVRNEQFF.

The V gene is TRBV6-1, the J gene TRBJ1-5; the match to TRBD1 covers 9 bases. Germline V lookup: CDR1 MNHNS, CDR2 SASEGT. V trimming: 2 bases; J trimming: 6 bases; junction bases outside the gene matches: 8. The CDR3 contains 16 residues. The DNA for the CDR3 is TGTGCCAGCAGTGAAACAATTACAGGGGGCTTTCAGCCCCAGCATTTT. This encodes CASSETITGGFQPQHF.

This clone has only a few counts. In DNA, the CDR3 is TGTGCCAGCAATAGAGGGGGTGGAAGCAATCAGCCCCAGCATTTT. The encoded protein is CASNRGGGSNQPQHF. The chain is built from TRBV2 and TRBJ1-5; D is possibly TRBD1 (6 bases). The germline V gene encodes CDR1 SNHLY and CDR2 FYNNEI. With 7 bases removed from V and 1 base from J, the gap between germline ends came to 14 bases. The CDR3 is 15 residues long. Full variable domain (missing parts from reference TRBV2 and TRBJ1-5): EPEVTQTPSHQVTQMGQEVILRCVPISNHLYFYWYRQILGQKVEFLVSFYNNEISEKSEIFDDQFSVERPDGSNFTLKIRSTKLEDSAMYFCASNRGGGSNQPQHFGDGTRLSIL.